Following are 26 T cell receptor beta chains from one sample sequenced in a study of cytomegalovirus exposure and HLA in healthy donors. PCR involved 60 Vbeta and 13 Jbeta primers. Generated by immunoSEQ multiplex PCR, the TCRdb table keeps only in-frame clones and is missing some. The sample yields 150,000 to 160,000 clones, approximately 79% seen once. The sample taken for sequencing was PBMCs. Source of these receptors: a woman aged 45-60 years in good health and CMV-seropositive.

The chain has TRBV12-5 and TRBJ1-1, with D unresolved. The V gene's germline CDR1 is LGHNT and CDR2 FRNRAP. The CDR3 has 13 amino acids. Trimming removed 3 bases at V and 8 bases at J, with 13 bases between. The CDR3 protein is CASGLKSGIEAFF. Here the CDR3 DNA reads TGTGCTAGTGGTTTAAAATCCGGGATCGAAGCTTTCTTT.

CDR3 in DNA: TGCGCCAGCAGCCAGGGGGCGAGTTCCGGGGAGCTGTTTTTT. Protein: CASSQGASSGELFF. V and J are TRBV4-3 and TRBJ2-2; perhaps TRBD1 as D (6 bases). V was clipped by 3 bases and J by 6 bases, with 11 bases between them. Germline lookup yields CDR1 LGHNA and CDR2 YSLEER. This CDR3 spans 14 amino acids.

This rearrangement joins TRBV13 to TRBJ2-7; possible D gene TRBD2, 5 bases. From germline, CDR1 is PRHDT and CDR2 FYEKMQ (reference sequence). The CDR3 sequence is 15 residues long. The V and J ends lost 5 bases and 0 bases respectively, with 14 bases between them. The CDR3 sequence is CASSPSGGPSYEQYF. The CDR3 nucleotides read TGTGCCAGCAGCCCGTCGGGCGGGCCCTCCTACGAGCAGTACTTC.

The chain links TRBV6-5 to TRBJ1-5; the D is unclear. Germline values: CDR1 MNHEY, CDR2 SVGAGI. V gave up 5 bases and J gave up 5 bases, with 10 bases separating them. The CDR3 runs 13 residues. The CDR3 bases are TGTGCCAGCAGTCCAAACATCGATCAGCCCCAGCATTTT. It yields the protein CASSPNIDQPQHF.

The J gene is TRBJ1-1, the V gene TRBV7-2; D is possibly TRBD1 (5 bases). CDR1 and CDR2 (germline): SGHTA, FQGNSA. V was shortened by 3 bases and J by 2 bases, with 13 bases between the two germline ends. The CDR3 extends over 15 amino acids. The CDR3 DNA is TGTGCCAGCAGCTTGGCCACAGGCTTAAACACTGAAGCTTTCTTT. Its translation is CASSLATGLNTEAFF.

This rearrangement joins TRBV2 to TRBJ1-2; weak D call: TRBD1 (5 bases). The V gene lost 2 bases and the J gene lost 4 bases, with 11 bases spanning the gap. There are 14 residues in the CDR3. CDR1 is SNHLY, CDR2 FYNNEI, per germline. The DNA of the CDR3 is TGTGCCAGCAGTGAACGGGGGTTGACCTATGGCTACACCTTC. This gives the protein CASSERGLTYGYTF.

This chain connects TRBV19 to TRBJ1-2; TRBD1 matches 7 bases. The V gene end was trimmed by 1 base and the J gene end by 4 bases; junction bases not matched to a gene: 12. The CDR3 has 17 amino acids. CDR1 LNHDA and CDR2 SQIVND come from the germline V gene (reference sequence). This CDR3 is CASSIAPGGPTPYGYTF. CDR3 in DNA: TGTGCCAGTAGTATAGCGCCAGGGGGTCCTACCCCCTATGGCTACACCTTC.

This chain joins TRBV7-4 and TRBJ2-3, with 11 bases that match TRBD2. The germline V gene encodes CDR1 SGHVT and CDR2 SQSDAQ. This CDR3 contains 18 residues. Trimming took 0 bases from V and 2 from J; bases not matched to a gene: 7. The CDR3 spells CASSLAAELAGVTDTQYF. CDR3 nucleotide sequence: TGTGCCAGCAGCTTAGCCGCAGAACTAGCGGGGGTCACAGATACGCAGTATTTT.

V gene TRBV28 combines with J gene TRBJ1-5; TRBD1 might be the D (6 bases). This CDR3 has 14 amino acids. Germline V gene sequence: CDR1 MDHEN, CDR2 SYDVKM. Trimming pared 8 bases from V and 2 bases from J, leaving 13 bases between. This CDR3 is CASHRALGNQPQHF. CDR3 sequence (DNA): TGTGCCAGCCACAGGGCCTTGGGCAATCAGCCCCAGCATTTT. Together with reference TRBV28 and TRBJ1-5, the CDR3 gives the full variable domain: DVKVTQSSRYLVKRTGEKVFLECVQDMDHENMFWYRQDPGLGLRLIYFSYDVKMKEKGDIPEGYSVSREKKERFSLILESASTNQTSMYLCASHRALGNQPQHFGDGTRLSIL.

The chain carries TRBV27 and TRBJ2-1, with D hard to call. The CDR3 sequence is 15 residues long. CDR1 and CDR2 from the germline V gene are MNHEY and SMNVEV (reference sequence). Trimming left V 5 bases short and J 3 bases short, with 14 bases between. For the CDR3, the DNA is TGTGCCAGCAGTACTCCTCGACGGAGCTACAATGAGCAGTTCTTC. This gives the protein CASSTPRRSYNEQFF.

This chain links TRBV5-4 with TRBJ2-1, with 12 nucleotides matching TRBD2. This CDR3 spans 15 amino acids. Germline CDR1 reads SGHNT; CDR2 reads YYREEE (reference sequence). Unmatched junction bases numbered 6, after V lost 5 bases and J lost 6 bases. The CDR3 reads CASSFGLAGLNEQFF. The CDR3 DNA reads as TGTGCCAGCAGTTTTGGACTAGCGGGACTCAATGAGCAGTTCTTC. The complete variable domain, with remaining parts taken from reference TRBV5-4 and TRBJ2-1, reads ETGVTQSPTHLIKTRGQQVTLRCSSQSGHNTVSWYQQALGQGPQFIFQYYREEENGRGNFPPRFSGLQFPNYSSELNVNALELDDSALYLCASSFGLAGLNEQFFGPGTRLTVL.

This chain uses TRBV2 with TRBJ2-5; 13 nucleotides match TRBD2. The DNA end favors TRBJ2-7, so the J call may be wrong. This CDR3 comprises 15 residues. The germline V gene encodes CDR1 SNHLY and CDR2 FYNNEI. This CDR3 is CASRGGTSGTYEQYF. The CDR3 nucleotides read TGTGCCAGCAGAGGGGGGACTAGCGGGACCTACGAGCAGTACTTC.

This chain connects TRBV30 to TRBJ2-1, with no clear D. The germline gives CDR1 GTSNPN, CDR2 SVGIG (reference sequence). The CDR3 runs 12 residues. Trimming took 0 bases from V and 10 from J, leaving 10 bases between them. The CDR3 bases are TGTGCCTGGAGTGTACTTCTTACGGAGCAGTTCTTC. Translating gives CAWSVLLTEQFF.

The chain employs TRBV19 and TRBJ1-3, with D uncertain. In germline, CDR1 is LNHDA, CDR2 SQIVND (reference sequence). There are 12 residues in the CDR3. Deletions cut 10 bases from V and 0 bases from J, with 7 bases between. The DNA for the CDR3 is TGTGCCACCCGGAGCTCTGGAAACACCATATATTTT. Amino acids: CATRSSGNTIYF.

The rearrangement links TRBV7-9 to TRBJ2-1; D might be TRBD1 (5 bases). The CDR3 is made up of 15 amino acids. V lost 7 bases to trimming and J lost 8 bases, with 21 bases between them. CDR1 and CDR2 (germline): SEHNR, FQNEAQ (reference sequence). The CDR3 protein is CASNYQGTLTDEQFF. Here the CDR3 DNA reads TGTGCCAGCAACTATCAGGGTACATTGACGGATGAGCAGTTCTTC. The whole variable domain, remainder taken from reference TRBV7-9 and TRBJ2-1, is DTGVSQNPRHKITKRGQNVTFRCDPISEHNRLYWYRQTLGQGPEFLTYFQNEAQLEKSRLLSDRFSAERPKGSFSTLEIQRTEQGDSAMYLCASNYQGTLTDEQFFGPGTRLTVL.

This clone was observed a single time. The V and J genes are TRBV5-4 and TRBJ2-2; 9 bases map to TRBD2. The CDR3 extends over 16 amino acids. CDR1 and CDR2 (germline): SGHNT, YYREEE (reference sequence). The junction had 10 bases not matched to a gene; V was cut back by 5 bases and J by 5 bases. CDR3 residues: CASSDRGGADTGELFF. The CDR3 region has the DNA TGTGCCAGCAGTGATCGCGGGGGGGCCGATACCGGGGAGCTGTTTTTT.

This chain links TRBV2 with TRBJ1-6, with 7 nucleotides matching TRBD1. The CDR3 contains 15 residues. Germline V CDR1 and CDR2: SNHLY, FYNNEI. The V segment lost 7 bases and the J segment 7 bases; nucleotides outside the gene matches: 10. The CDR3 DNA follows: TGTGCCAGCACAGGACAGGTCAAACAAAATTCACCCCTCCACTTT. Translation: CASTGQVKQNSPLHF.

This clone has only a few counts. This chain links TRBV7-2 with TRBJ1-1, with 9 bases that match TRBD1. Per the germline V gene, CDR1 is SGHTA and CDR2 is FQGNSA. CDR3 length: 14 residues. J lost 5 bases, V lost 0 bases, and 1 base had no gene match. The CDR3 DNA reads TGTGCCAGCAGCTTAGCCGGACAGGGGACTGAAGCTTTCTTT. Translating it yields CASSLAGQGTEAFF. The full variable domain, its missing parts supplied by reference TRBV7-2 and TRBJ1-1, is GAGVSQSPSNKVTEKGKDVELRCDPISGHTALYWYRQSLGQGLEFLIYFQGNSAPDKSGLPSDRFSAERTGGSVSTLTIQRTQQEDSAVYLCASSLAGQGTEAFFGQGTRLTVV.

The genes are TRBV5-1 and TRBJ2-1, with 8 positions matching TRBD1. The CDR3 runs 15 residues. J lost 2 bases, V lost 0 bases, and 1 base had no gene match. The germline gives CDR1 SGHRS, CDR2 YFSETQ. CDR3 nucleotides: TGCGCCAGCAGCTTGGGGACAGGGCCCTACAATGAGCAGTTCTTC. Translation gives CASSLGTGPYNEQFF.

About this clone: The DNA is omitted, as the CDR3 cannot be located on it reliably, and the CDR3 follows TCRdb's listing. The chain couples TRBV21-1 to TRBJ2-2; the table's D gene call, TRBD1, was not cross checked with the DNA. TRBV21-1 is listed as a pseudogene. 16 amino acids form the CDR3, both terminal residues included. The CDR3 region is CASSQSWGRGTGELFF.

This rearrangement joins TRBV6-1 to TRBJ2-2; the D gene is possibly TRBD2 (5 bases). The germline gives CDR1 MNHNS, CDR2 SASEGT. The V gene lost 8 bases and the J gene lost 3 bases, with 13 bases spanning the gap. The CDR3 length is 14 residues. CDR3 amino acids: CASRADGDTGELFF. CDR3 in DNA: TGTGCCAGCCGAGCGGACGGGGACACCGGGGAGCTGTTTTTT.

The V and J genes are TRBV7-8 and TRBJ2-7; 10 nucleotides agree with TRBD1. Trimming removed 1 base from V and 2 bases from J; junction bases left unmatched: 2. The length of the CDR3 is 15 residues. The germline V gene encodes CDR1 SGHVS and CDR2 FQNEAQ. For the CDR3, the DNA is TGTGCCAGCAGCTTAGGGGGGACAGGGGCCTACGAGCAGTACTTC. Its protein is CASSLGGTGAYEQYF. The entire variable domain, with the rest obtained from reference TRBV7-8 and TRBJ2-7, is as follows: GAGVSQSPRYKVAKRGQDVALRCDPISGHVSLFWYQQALGQGPEFLTYFQNEAQLDKSGLPSDRFFAERPEGSVSTLKIQRTQQEDSAVYLCASSLGGTGAYEQYFGPGTRLTVT.

The chain joins TRBV4-3 to TRBJ1-2, with 9 bases aligning to TRBD1. The J segment lost 4 bases and the V segment lost 5 bases, leaving 5 bases of the junction unmatched. This CDR3 has 14 amino acids. The germline V gene has CDR1 LGHNA and CDR2 YSLEER. The CDR3 sequence: CASSTGTGSYGYTF. The DNA of the CDR3 is TGCGCCAGCAGCACCGGGACAGGGAGCTATGGCTACACCTTC.

The chain links TRBV4-2 to TRBJ2-3; the D gene is possibly TRBD2 (5 bases). The V and J ends lost 7 bases and 0 bases respectively, with 17 bases between them. Per the germline V gene, CDR1 is LGHNA and CDR2 is YNFKEQ. The CDR3 covers 16 residues. The CDR3 loop reads CASKPSVRGSTDTQYF. CDR3 nucleotides: TGTGCCAGCAAACCAAGCGTACGGGGTAGCACAGATACGCAGTATTTT.

CDR3 nucleotide sequence: TGTGCCAGCTCACCTCGGGACAGGGGGCCGAAGGGAAACACCATATATTTT. Encoded protein: CASSPRDRGPKGNTIYF. The chain carries TRBV18 and TRBJ1-3, with TRBD1 matching 12 bases. The germline CDR1 and CDR2 sequences are KGHSH and LQKENI. Trimming removed 3 bases from V and 4 bases from J; junction bases left unmatched: 7. This CDR3 contains 17 residues.

This chain links TRBV27 with TRBJ1-4, with 10 bases that match TRBD1. Per germline, CDR1 MNHEY and CDR2 SMNVEV (reference sequence). The trim removed 2 bases at V and 7 bases at J, leaving 1 base unmatched. The CDR3 is 14 residues long. The CDR3 here is CASSLGQGVEKLFF. The CDR3 coding sequence is TGTGCCAGCAGTTTAGGACAGGGGGTTGAAAAACTGTTTTTT.